The rows below give T cell receptor beta chains drawn from one sample of a study of blood T cell repertoires in COVID-19. TCRdb's table, derived via immunoSEQ multiplex PCR, lists solely in-frame clones and lacks some. The sample lists about 120,000 clones; about 80% were seen once. Material: peripheral blood. These receptors came from a woman older than 75 with acute or convalescent COVID-19. Both conserved end residues are part of each CDR3. A D gene is named only where the DNA matches it firmly. Clone sizes are given selectively: once, few, many, or a class where the clone is expanded.

d_call j_call clone_size v_call cdr3_aa cdr3_nt
TRBD1 TRBJ1-2 . TRBV6-5 CASSSVTGESGYTF TGTGCCAGCAGTTCAGTCACAGGGGAGAGTGGCTACACCTTC
TRBD2 TRBJ2-3 . TRBV29-1 CSVPAGAGGADTQYF TGCAGCGTCCCCGCGGGGGCGGGGGGCGCGGATACGCAGTATTTT
TRBD1 TRBJ1-4 . TRBV15 CATSSTRQGNEKLFF TGTGCCACCAGCAGCACAAGACAGGGGAATGAAAAACTGTTTTTT
. TRBJ1-4 once TRBV3-1/TRBV3-2 CASSHRGVGEKLFF TGTGCCAGCAGCCACAGGGGAGTGGGGGAAAAACTGTTTTTT
. TRBJ1-2 . TRBV7-2 CASSLDNNYGYTF TGTGCCAGCAGCTTAGATAATAACTATGGCTACACCTTC
TRBD1 TRBJ2-7 once TRBV6-1 CASREAGTVGTYEQYF TGTGCCAGCAGGGAAGCCGGGACAGTCGGTACCTACGAGCAGTACTTC
TRBD2 TRBJ2-2 once TRBV4-3 CASSQDWAGEDTGELFF TGCGCCAGCAGCCAAGATTGGGCGGGAGAGGACACCGGGGAGCTGTTTTTT
. TRBJ1-1 . TRBV11-3 CASRYQGFKLYMNTEAFF TGTGCCAGCAGGTATCAGGGGTTCAAGCTTTACATGAACACTGAAGCTTTCTTT
. TRBJ2-5 . TRBV19 CASSILPGAGETQYF TGTGCCAGTAGTATCCTCCCAGGGGCCGGAGAGACCCAGTACTTC
TRBD1 TRBJ2-7 . TRBV6-5 CASRRQGGEQYF TGTGCCAGCAGAAGACAGGGTGGCGAGCAGTACTTC
. TRBJ1-1 . TRBV5-1 CASRRDNSNTEAFF TGCGCCAGCAGACGGGACAACTCGAACACTGAAGCTTTCTTT
. TRBJ1-3 . TRBV3-1/TRBV3-2 CASSPGSDSGNTIYF TGTGCCAGCAGCCCAGGATCAGACTCTGGAAACACCATATATTTT
TRBD2 TRBJ2-1 . TRBV19 CASSIELADNEQFF TGTGCCAGTAGTATAGAACTAGCGGACAATGAGCAGTTCTTC
. TRBJ1-1 . TRBV5-1 CASTPSEQKNTEAFF TGCGCCAGCACCCCCTCGGAACAGAAGAACACTGAAGCTTTCTTT
TRBD1 TRBJ1-2 . TRBV5-1 CASSFDGQGDRTF TGCGCCAGCAGCTTTGACGGACAGGGTGATAGGACCTTC
. TRBJ2-5 . TRBV27 CASTPPGETQYF TGTGCCAGCACCCCCCCAGGAGAGACCCAGTACTTC
TRBD1 TRBJ1-4 once TRBV18 CASSPLGTGDEKLFF TGTGCCAGCTCACCACTAGGGACAGGGGATGAAAAACTGTTTTTT
. TRBJ2-2 . TRBV7-2 CASSLTSTGELFF TGTGCCAGCAGCTTAACAAGCACCGGGGAGCTGTTTTTT
. TRBJ1-6 . TRBV6-1 CASSEVQGGSPLHF TGTGCCAGCAGTGAAGTCCAGGGTGGATCACCCCTCCACTTT
. TRBJ1-3 . TRBV12-3/TRBV12-4 CASSRGSGNTIYF TGTGCCAGCAGCCGCGGCAGTGGAAACACCATATATTTT